A selection of T cell receptor beta chains follows, all from one sample in a study of blood T cell repertoires in COVID-19. Clones were sequenced by immunoSEQ multiplex PCR, and TCRdb holds only the in-frame ones, with some missing. The sample yields roughly 310,000 clones, about nine tenths seen once. The sample consisted of peripheral blood. The receptors originated from a woman aged 25-40 years with COVID-19, enrolled during active disease. Both conserved end residues are part of each CDR3. The order of the fields is V gene, clone size, CDR3 protein. Not every row has a clone size; where given, it reads once, few, many or a size class.

v_gene: TRBV6-5
abundance: NA
CDR3aa: CASSRDRPVSYEQYF

v_gene: TRBV6-5
abundance: NA
CDR3aa: CASSPQWTGLGYTF

v_gene: TRBV10-3
abundance: few
CDR3aa: CAISVTGEDSPLHF

v_gene: TRBV23-1
abundance: NA
CDR3aa: CASSQSPAGGSNQPQHF

v_gene: TRBV4-1
abundance: NA
CDR3aa: CASSQGPGSGANVLTF

v_gene: TRBV18
abundance: NA
CDR3aa: CASSPLNTVTYSNQPQHF

v_gene: TRBV4-2
abundance: NA
CDR3aa: CASSRQEDSNQPQHF

v_gene: TRBV6-6
abundance: NA
CDR3aa: CASSNPRGSNEKLFF

v_gene: TRBV5-4
abundance: NA
CDR3aa: CASSRGLASDEQYF

v_gene: TRBV12-5
abundance: NA
CDR3aa: CASGLGIGQGDYGYTF

v_gene: TRBV5-4
abundance: NA
CDR3aa: CASSLALDRASGYTF

v_gene: TRBV10-2
abundance: NA
CDR3aa: CASTHSLNTEAFF

v_gene: TRBV10-2
abundance: NA
CDR3aa: CASSDPGTSGVNEQFF

v_gene: TRBV6-5
abundance: NA
CDR3aa: CASIVAQGPNQPQHF

v_gene: TRBV14
abundance: NA
CDR3aa: CASSYYRDLGTEAFF

v_gene: TRBV6-4
abundance: NA
CDR3aa: CASSEHSIAGGPGTGELFF

v_gene: TRBV6-6
abundance: NA
CDR3aa: CASSYSTGATQYF

v_gene: TRBV10-3
abundance: many
CDR3aa: CATKTGTGNQPQHF

v_gene: TRBV3-1/TRBV3-2
abundance: NA
CDR3aa: CASSQGDRGYEQYF

v_gene: TRBV5-1
abundance: NA
CDR3aa: CASSGQGTAYGYTF

v_gene: TRBV7-8
abundance: NA
CDR3aa: CASSSKPGQGGYEQYF

v_gene: TRBV30
abundance: NA
CDR3aa: CAWSDTGGFGNTIYF

v_gene: TRBV28
abundance: NA
CDR3aa: CASSPADYHLRRPEAFF

v_gene: TRBV10-3
abundance: once
CDR3aa: CAISADSYLYTEAFF

v_gene: TRBV4-2
abundance: NA
CDR3aa: CASSQEVGGPNQPQHF

v_gene: TRBV19
abundance: NA
CDR3aa: CASSIRDRYNQPQHF

v_gene: TRBV7-8
abundance: NA
CDR3aa: CASSGGQGDEQYF

v_gene: TRBV5-4
abundance: NA
CDR3aa: CASSSGQQGDYGYTF

v_gene: TRBV29-1
abundance: NA
CDR3aa: CSGGGSSYEQYF

v_gene: TRBV5-4
abundance: NA
CDR3aa: CASSLGLSPRPGDTQYF

v_gene: TRBV12-5
abundance: NA
CDR3aa: CASGLLPWDEQFF

v_gene: TRBV19
abundance: NA
CDR3aa: CASRTGASNQPQHF

v_gene: TRBV9
abundance: NA
CDR3aa: CASSVGARTYEQYF

v_gene: TRBV5-4
abundance: NA
CDR3aa: CASSWRGGNEQFF

v_gene: TRBV7-9
abundance: NA
CDR3aa: CASNQRGPTGELFF

v_gene: TRBV30
abundance: NA
CDR3aa: CAWSVYLSGTGGAKNIQYF

v_gene: TRBV5-1
abundance: NA
CDR3aa: CASSSGGTRGETQYF

v_gene: TRBV27
abundance: NA
CDR3aa: CASSLGASGTLSTGELFF

v_gene: TRBV19
abundance: NA
CDR3aa: CATTSGQGRTDGYTF

v_gene: TRBV11-3
abundance: NA
CDR3aa: CASSLDSNEQFF

v_gene: TRBV6-5
abundance: NA
CDR3aa: CASSYPGQGTDTQYF

v_gene: TRBV5-1
abundance: NA
CDR3aa: CASSLRIQETQYF

v_gene: TRBV5-1
abundance: NA
CDR3aa: CASQRGQGASSTDTQYF

v_gene: TRBV6-5
abundance: NA
CDR3aa: CASSGGQGEETQYF

v_gene: TRBV6-5
abundance: NA
CDR3aa: CASLPPTGNLLGYTF

v_gene: TRBV5-1
abundance: few
CDR3aa: CASSPLGGTYEQYF

v_gene: TRBV30
abundance: NA
CDR3aa: CAWSVGAEAFF

v_gene: TRBV27
abundance: NA
CDR3aa: CASSYGQGRTNEKLFF

v_gene: TRBV27
abundance: NA
CDR3aa: CASSQGLAGIYTGELFF

v_gene: TRBV5-1
abundance: NA
CDR3aa: CASSSSGDSGANVLTF

v_gene: TRBV9
abundance: NA
CDR3aa: CASSVGQGGQPQHF

v_gene: TRBV3-1/TRBV3-2
abundance: NA
CDR3aa: CASSQIVLAGASDSYNEQFF

v_gene: TRBV4-2
abundance: NA
CDR3aa: CASSPGLAGGKNIQYF

v_gene: TRBV7-8
abundance: NA
CDR3aa: CASSRQGRAEAFF